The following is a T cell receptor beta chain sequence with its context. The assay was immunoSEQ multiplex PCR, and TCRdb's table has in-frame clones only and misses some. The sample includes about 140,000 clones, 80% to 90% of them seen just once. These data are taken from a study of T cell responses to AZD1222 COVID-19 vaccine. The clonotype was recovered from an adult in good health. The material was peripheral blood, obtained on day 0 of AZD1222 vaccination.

Here the CDR3 reads CASSQVGGGQYGDTQYF. CDR3 bases: TGTGCCAGCAGCCAAGTCGGGGGAGGGCAGTATGGAGATACGCAGTATTTT. The J gene is TRBJ2-3, the V gene TRBV14, with 7 positions matching TRBD2. V shed 1 base, J shed 5 bases, and the junction held 12 bases outside the gene matches. Germline V gene sequence: CDR1 SGHDN, CDR2 FVKESK. The CDR3 is made up of 17 amino acids.